This T cell receptor beta chain was captured in a study of low-dose radiotherapy and immunotherapy resistance in tumors. As for the study in general: Each fraction for Cohort 1 was 0.5 Gy, given every 2 weeks, and the total came to 6.5 Gy. Patients received cyclophosphamide 200 mg/m2 intravenously every two weeks, the day before radiation-immunotherapy.

TRAV and TRBV primers primed cDNA for both TCRalpha and TCRbeta. Amplification of TCRs used a constant-region primer and V-primer adapter for roughly 20 PCR cycles. mRNA, after isolation, was amplified by in vitro transcription. TCRdb reprocessed the reads with MiXCR, giving one entry per CDR3 protein. The sample holds around 69,000 distinct CDR3 sequences; about a third are singletons and the top ten take around 10%. Time point indicated: before trial treatment. The donors' treatment consisted of nivolumab, ipilimumab, aspirin, low-dose cyclophosphamide and low-dose radiotherapy. This clonotype was detected ten times or more. The germline gives CDR1 SEHNR, CDR2 FQNEAQ (reference sequence). The CDR3 sequence is 15 residues long. Trimming removed 3 bases at V and 2 bases at J, with 12 bases between.

The rearrangement uses TRBV7-9 and TRBJ2-3; D tentatively fits TRBD1 or TRBD2 (5 bases each). This sequence was found in a female donor with ovarian cancer. The sequences come from PBMCs, collected before treatment. The CDR3 nucleotides read TGTGCCAGCAGCTTGGGACGGGACGCCACAGATACGCAGTATTTT. It specifies CASSLGRDATDTQYF.